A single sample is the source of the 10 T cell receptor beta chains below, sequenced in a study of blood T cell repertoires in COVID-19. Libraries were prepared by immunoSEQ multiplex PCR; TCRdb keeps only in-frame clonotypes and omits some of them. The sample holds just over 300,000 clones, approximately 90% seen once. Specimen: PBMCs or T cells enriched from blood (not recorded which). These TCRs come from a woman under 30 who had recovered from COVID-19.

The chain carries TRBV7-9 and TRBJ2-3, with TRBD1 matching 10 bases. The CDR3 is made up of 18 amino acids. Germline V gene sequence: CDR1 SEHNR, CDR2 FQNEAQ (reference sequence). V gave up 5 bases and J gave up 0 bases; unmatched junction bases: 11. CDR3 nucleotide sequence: TGTGCCAGCAGCGAAGACAGGGGGCTTTGGGGAAGCACAGATACGCAGTATTTT. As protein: CASSEDRGLWGSTDTQYF.

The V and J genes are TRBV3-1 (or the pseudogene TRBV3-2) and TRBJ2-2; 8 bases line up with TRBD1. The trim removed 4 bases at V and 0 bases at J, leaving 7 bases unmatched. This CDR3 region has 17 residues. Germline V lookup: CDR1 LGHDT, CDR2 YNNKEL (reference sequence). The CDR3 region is CASSLRQGTSNTGELFF. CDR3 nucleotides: TGTGCCAGCAGCCTCCGACAGGGGACCTCGAACACCGGGGAGCTGTTTTTT.

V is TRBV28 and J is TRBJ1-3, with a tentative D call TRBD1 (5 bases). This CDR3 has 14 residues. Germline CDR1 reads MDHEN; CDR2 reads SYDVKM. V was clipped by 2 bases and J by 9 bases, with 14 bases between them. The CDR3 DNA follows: TGTGCCAGCAGTTTAGGAGGGGAGGATGTCACCATATATTTT. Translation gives CASSLGGEDVTIYF. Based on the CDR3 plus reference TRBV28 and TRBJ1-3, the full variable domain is DVKVTQSSRYLVKRTGEKVFLECVQDMDHENMFWYRQDPGLGLRLIYFSYDVKMKEKGDIPEGYSVSREKKERFSLILESASTNQTSMYLCASSLGGEDVTIYFGEGSWLTVV.

CDR3 sequence: CASLWTGGYGEQFF. The CDR3 DNA is TGTGCCAGCCTATGGACAGGGGGGTATGGTGAGCAGTTCTTC. The rearrangement links TRBV2 to TRBJ2-1; 10 positions match TRBD1. Unmatched junction bases numbered 10, after V lost 8 bases and J lost 9 bases. Germline V gene sequence: CDR1 SNHLY, CDR2 FYNNEI. The CDR3 runs 14 residues.

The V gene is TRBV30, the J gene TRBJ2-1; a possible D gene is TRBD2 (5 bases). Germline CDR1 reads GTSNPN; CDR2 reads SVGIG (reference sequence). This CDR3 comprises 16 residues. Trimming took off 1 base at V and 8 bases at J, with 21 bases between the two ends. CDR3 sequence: CAWSARIPHRGYEQFF. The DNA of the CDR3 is TGTGCCTGGAGTGCCCGGATACCCCATCGGGGATATGAGCAGTTCTTC. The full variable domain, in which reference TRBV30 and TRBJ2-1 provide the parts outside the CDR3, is SQTIHQWPATLVQPVGSPLSLECTVEGTSNPNLYWYRQAAGRGLQLLFYSVGIGQISSEVPQNLSASRPQDRQFILSSKKLLLSDSGFYLCAWSARIPHRGYEQFFGPGTRLTVL.

The DNA for the CDR3 is TGTGCCAGCAGTTTAGGTACGGGGAATGAGCAGTTCTTC. Protein product: CASSLGTGNEQFF. The chain links TRBV28 to TRBJ2-1; D possibly corresponds to TRBD2 (5 bases). Per germline, CDR1 MDHEN and CDR2 SYDVKM. Trimming removed 2 bases at V and 7 bases at J, with 9 bases between. The CDR3 covers 13 residues.

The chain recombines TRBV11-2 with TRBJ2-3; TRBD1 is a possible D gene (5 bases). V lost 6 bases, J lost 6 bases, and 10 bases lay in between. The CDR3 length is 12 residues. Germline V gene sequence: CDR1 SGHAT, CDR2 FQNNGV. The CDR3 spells CASRQDPDTQYF. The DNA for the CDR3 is TGTGCCAGCAGACAGGATCCCGATACGCAGTATTTT.

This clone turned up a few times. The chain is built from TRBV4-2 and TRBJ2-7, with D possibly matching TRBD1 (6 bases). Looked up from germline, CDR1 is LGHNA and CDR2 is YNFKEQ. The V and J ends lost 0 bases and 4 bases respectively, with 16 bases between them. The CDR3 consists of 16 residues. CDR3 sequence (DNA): TGTGCCAGCAGCCAAGAGTTAGATGCAGGGGTTTACGAGCAGTACTTC. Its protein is CASSQELDAGVYEQYF.

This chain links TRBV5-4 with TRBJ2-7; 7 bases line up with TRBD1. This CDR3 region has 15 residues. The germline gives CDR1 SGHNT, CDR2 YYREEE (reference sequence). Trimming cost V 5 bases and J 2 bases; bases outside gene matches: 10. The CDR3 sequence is CASSLQTGQAYEQYF. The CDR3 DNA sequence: TGTGCCAGCAGTTTGCAAACTGGACAGGCCTACGAGCAGTACTTC.

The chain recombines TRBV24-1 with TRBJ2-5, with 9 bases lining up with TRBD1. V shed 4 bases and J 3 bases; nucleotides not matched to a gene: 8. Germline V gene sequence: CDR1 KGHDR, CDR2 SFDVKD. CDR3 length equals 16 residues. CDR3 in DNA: TGTGCCACCAGTGACGCCACGGGGGACAGGGAAGAGACCCAGTACTTC. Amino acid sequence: CATSDATGDREETQYF.